This T cell receptor beta chain was sequenced in a study of T cells in Graves' hyperthyroidism and ophthalmopathy. Study in general: Peripheral blood was drawn at first diagnosis, prior to all treatment.

Regarding the study as a whole: A model using 13 V-J features told ophthalmopathy apart from stable hyperthyroidism.

On this clonotype itself: What it binds is not known.

TCR beta CDR3 sequences were amplified from RNA transcripts. A set of HTBI primers served as the primers for a first-round RT-PCR of the TCR CDR3. TCRdb redid the calling of the multiplex PCR reads with MiXCR, one entry per CDR3 protein. The sample has 530,000 or so distinct CDR3 sequences, around a quarter seen once; the top ten hold around 11%. Trimming cost V 1 base and J 3 bases; bases outside gene matches: 6. CDR3 size: 16 residues. Clinicians diagnosed patients from clinical symptoms, serum thyroxine and TRAb, thyroid ultrasound and orbital computed tomography. The PBMCs studied were ones that came from about 9.9 ml fresh peripheral blood.

This chain links TRBV12-3 or TRBV12-4 with TRBJ1-5; TRBD1 matches 7 bases. The clonotype originates from a woman in her 30s with Graves' ophthalmopathy. Material for sequencing was blood. CDR3 in DNA: TGTGCCAGCAGTTTAGGGGGACAGATTTACAATCAGCCCCAGCATTTT. It yields the protein CASSLGGQIYNQPQHF.